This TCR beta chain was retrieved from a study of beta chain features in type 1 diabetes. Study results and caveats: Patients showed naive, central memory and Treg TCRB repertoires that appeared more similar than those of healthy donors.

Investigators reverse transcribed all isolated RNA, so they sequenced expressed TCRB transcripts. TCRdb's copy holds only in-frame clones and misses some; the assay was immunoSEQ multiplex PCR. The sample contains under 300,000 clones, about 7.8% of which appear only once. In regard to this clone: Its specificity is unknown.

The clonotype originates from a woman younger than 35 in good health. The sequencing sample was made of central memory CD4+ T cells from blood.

This CDR3 is CASSRGHSTEAFF. DNA for the CDR3: TGTGCCAGCAGTAGGGGGCACAGCACTGAAGCTTTCTTT. The chain uses TRBV28 and TRBJ1-1; 7 positions match TRBD1. CDR3 length: 13 amino acids. The germline V gene has CDR1 MDHEN and CDR2 SYDVKM. Losses at the gene ends were 5 bases for V and 4 bases for J; bases not matched to a gene: 4. The full variable domain, completed using reference TRBV28 and TRBJ1-1, is DVKVTQSSRYLVKRTGEKVFLECVQDMDHENMFWYRQDPGLGLRLIYFSYDVKMKEKGDIPEGYSVSREKKERFSLILESASTNQTSMYLCASSRGHSTEAFFGQGTRLTVV.